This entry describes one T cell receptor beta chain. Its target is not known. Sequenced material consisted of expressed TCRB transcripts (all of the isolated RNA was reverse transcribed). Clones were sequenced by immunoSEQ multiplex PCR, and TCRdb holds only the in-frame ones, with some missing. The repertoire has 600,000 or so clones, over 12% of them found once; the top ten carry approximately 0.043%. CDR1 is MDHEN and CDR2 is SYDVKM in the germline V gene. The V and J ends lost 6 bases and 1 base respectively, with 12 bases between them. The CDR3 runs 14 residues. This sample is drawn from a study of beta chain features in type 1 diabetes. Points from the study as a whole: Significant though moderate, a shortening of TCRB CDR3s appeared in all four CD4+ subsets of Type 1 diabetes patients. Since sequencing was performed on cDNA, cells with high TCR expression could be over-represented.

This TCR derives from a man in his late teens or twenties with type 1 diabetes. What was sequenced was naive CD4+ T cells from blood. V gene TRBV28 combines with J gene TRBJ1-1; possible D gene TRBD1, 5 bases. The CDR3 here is CASRSGTANTEAFF. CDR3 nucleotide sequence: TGTGCCAGCAGGTCCGGGACGGCGAACACTGAAGCTTTCTTT.